The subject of this entry is one T cell receptor (beta chain). This sample is drawn from a study of technical replicates of blood from several donors. Sequencing was performed with immunoSEQ multiplex PCR; in TCRdb, only in-frame clones are kept and a portion is missing. The data show around 86,000 clones, roughly 96% seen once. The CDR3 covers 14 residues. Germline-derived CDR1 and CDR2 are MDHEN and SYDVKM. With V trimmed by 4 bases and J by 8 bases, 6 bases remained unmatched. Sequenced material: T cells isolated from PBMCs. The TCR sequence derives from a human donor in good health. J is TRBJ2-1 and V is TRBV28; 9 nucleotides match TRBD1. CDR3 protein: CASSSWGQGYEQFF. The CDR3 nucleotides read TGTGCCAGCAGTTCCTGGGGACAGGGTTATGAGCAGTTCTTC. The full variable domain, in which reference TRBV28 and TRBJ2-1 provide the parts outside the CDR3, is DVKVTQSSRYLVKRTGEKVFLECVQDMDHENMFWYRQDPGLGLRLIYFSYDVKMKEKGDIPEGYSVSREKKERFSLILESASTNQTSMYLCASSSWGQGYEQFFGPGTRLTVL.